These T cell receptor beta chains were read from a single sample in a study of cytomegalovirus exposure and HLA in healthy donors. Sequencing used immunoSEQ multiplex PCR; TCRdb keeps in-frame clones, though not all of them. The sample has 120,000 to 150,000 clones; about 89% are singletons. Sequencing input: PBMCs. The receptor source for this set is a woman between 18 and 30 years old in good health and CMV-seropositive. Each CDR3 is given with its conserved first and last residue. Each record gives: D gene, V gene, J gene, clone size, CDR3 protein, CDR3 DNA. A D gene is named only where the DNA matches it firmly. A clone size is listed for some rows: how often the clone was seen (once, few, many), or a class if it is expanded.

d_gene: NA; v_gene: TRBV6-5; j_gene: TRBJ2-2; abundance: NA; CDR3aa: CASSYGYSGSGELFF; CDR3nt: TGTGCCAGCAGTTATGGGTATTCAGGGTCCGGGGAGCTGTTTTTT
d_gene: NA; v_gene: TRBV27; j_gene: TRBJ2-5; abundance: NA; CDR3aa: CASSKDRGRETQYF; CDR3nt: TGTGCCAGCAGCAAGGATAGGGGGAGAGAGACCCAGTACTTC
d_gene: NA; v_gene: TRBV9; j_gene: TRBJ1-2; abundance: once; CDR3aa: CASSVGGDNYGYTF; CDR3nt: TGTGCCAGCAGCGTAGGGGGCGATAACTATGGCTACACCTTC
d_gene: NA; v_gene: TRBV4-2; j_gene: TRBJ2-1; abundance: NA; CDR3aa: CASSSSASTGQFF; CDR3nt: TGTGCCAGCAGCTCAAGCGCCAGTACCGGGCAGTTCTTC
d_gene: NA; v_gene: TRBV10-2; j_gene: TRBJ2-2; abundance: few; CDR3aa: CASSPGSVWPGELFF; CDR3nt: TGCGCCAGCAGTCCAGGGTCGGTGTGGCCCGGGGAGCTGTTTTTT
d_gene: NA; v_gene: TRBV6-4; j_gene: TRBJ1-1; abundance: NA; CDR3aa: CASSQVMNTEAFF; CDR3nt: TGTGCCAGTTCTCAGGTGATGAACACTGAAGCTTTCTTT
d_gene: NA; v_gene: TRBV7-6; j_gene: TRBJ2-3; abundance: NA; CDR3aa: CASRGLGGMGTDTQYF; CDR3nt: TGTGCCAGCAGGGGATTGGGCGGGATGGGTACAGATACGCAGTATTTT
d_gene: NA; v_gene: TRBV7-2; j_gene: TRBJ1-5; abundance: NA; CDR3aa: CASSLIRGNQPQHF; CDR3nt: TGTGCCAGCAGCTTAATCAGGGGCAATCAGCCCCAGCATTTT
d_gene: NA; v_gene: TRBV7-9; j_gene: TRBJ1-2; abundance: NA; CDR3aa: CASSLVSLYGYTF; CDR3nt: TGTGCCAGCAGCTTAGTTTCCCTTTATGGCTACACCTTC
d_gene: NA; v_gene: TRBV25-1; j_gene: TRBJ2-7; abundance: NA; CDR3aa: CATTGRLYSYEQYF; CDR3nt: TGTGCCACCACGGGAAGGCTCTACTCCTACGAGCAGTACTTC
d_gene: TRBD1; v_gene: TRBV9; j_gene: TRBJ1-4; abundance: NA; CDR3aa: CASSVDGQGSEKLFF; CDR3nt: TGTGCCAGCAGCGTAGACGGACAGGGTTCTGAAAAACTGTTTTTT
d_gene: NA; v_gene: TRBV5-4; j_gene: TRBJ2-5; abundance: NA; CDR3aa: CASSLAPGARETQYF; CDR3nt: TGTGCCAGCAGCTTGGCCCCGGGAGCTAGGGAGACCCAGTACTTC
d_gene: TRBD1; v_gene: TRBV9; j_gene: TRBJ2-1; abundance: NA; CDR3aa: CASSVAVGTGGSKSYNEQFF; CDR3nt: TGTGCCAGCAGCGTAGCTGTAGGGACAGGGGGCTCTAAATCCTACAATGAGCAGTTCTTC
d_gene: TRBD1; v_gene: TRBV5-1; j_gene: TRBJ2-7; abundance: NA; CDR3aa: CASSPTGSLYEQYF; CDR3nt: TGCGCCAGCAGCCCGACAGGGTCACTCTACGAGCAGTACTTC
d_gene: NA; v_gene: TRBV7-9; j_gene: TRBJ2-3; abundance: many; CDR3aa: CASSPGTIVPDTQYF; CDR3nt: TGTGCCAGCAGCCCAGGGACAATCGTCCCAGATACGCAGTATTTT
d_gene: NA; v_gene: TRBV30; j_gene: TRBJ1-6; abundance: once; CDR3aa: CAWSNRVPSSYNSPLHF; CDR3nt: TGTGCCTGGAGTAACAGGGTGCCGAGCTCCTATAATTCACCCCTCCACTTT
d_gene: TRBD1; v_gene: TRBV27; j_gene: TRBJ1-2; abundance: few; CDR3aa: CASALTGANYGYTF; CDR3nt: TGTGCCAGCGCCTTGACAGGGGCTAACTATGGCTACACCTTC